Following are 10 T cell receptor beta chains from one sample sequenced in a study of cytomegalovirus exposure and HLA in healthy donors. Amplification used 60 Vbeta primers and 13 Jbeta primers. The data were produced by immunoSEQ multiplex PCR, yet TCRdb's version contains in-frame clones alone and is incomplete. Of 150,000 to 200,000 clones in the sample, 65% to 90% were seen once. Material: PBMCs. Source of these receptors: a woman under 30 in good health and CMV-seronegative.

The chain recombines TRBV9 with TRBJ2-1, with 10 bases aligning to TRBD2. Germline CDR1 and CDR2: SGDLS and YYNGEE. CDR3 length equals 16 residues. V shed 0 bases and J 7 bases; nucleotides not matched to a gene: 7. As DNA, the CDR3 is TGTGCCAGCAGCGTAGGCGGAGCGGGGGGGGGAAATGAGCAGTTCTTC. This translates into CASSVGGAGGGNEQFF.

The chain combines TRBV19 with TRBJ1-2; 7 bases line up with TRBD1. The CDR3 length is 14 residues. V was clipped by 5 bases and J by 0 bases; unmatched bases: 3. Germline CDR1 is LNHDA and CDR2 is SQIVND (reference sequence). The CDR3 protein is CASSADRANYGYTF. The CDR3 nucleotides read TGTGCCAGTAGTGCTGACAGGGCTAACTATGGCTACACCTTC. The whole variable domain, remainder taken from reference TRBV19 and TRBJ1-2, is DGGITQSPKYLFRKEGQNVTLSCEQNLNHDAMYWYRQDPGQGLRLIYYSQIVNDFQKGDIAEGYSVSREKKESFPLTVTSAQKNPTAFYLCASSADRANYGYTFGSGTRLTVV.

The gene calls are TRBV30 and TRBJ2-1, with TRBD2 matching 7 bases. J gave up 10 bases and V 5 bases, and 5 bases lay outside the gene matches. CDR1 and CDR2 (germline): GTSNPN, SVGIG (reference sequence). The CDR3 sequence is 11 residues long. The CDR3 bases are TGTGCCTGGTCGGGGAGGGGCGAGCAGTTCTTC. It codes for CAWSGRGEQFF.

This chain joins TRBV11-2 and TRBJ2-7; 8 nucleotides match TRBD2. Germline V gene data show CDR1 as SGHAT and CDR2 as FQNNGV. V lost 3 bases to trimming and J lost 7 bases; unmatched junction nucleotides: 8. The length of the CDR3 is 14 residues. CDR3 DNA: TGTGCCAGCAGCTTTCCGGGAGGGCCTGAAGAGCAGTACTTC. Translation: CASSFPGGPEEQYF.

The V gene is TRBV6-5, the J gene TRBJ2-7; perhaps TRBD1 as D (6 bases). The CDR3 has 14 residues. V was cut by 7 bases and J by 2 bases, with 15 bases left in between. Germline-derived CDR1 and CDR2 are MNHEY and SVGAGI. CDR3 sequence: CASIPWAGAYEQYF. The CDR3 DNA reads TGTGCCAGCATCCCTTGGGCAGGGGCCTACGAGCAGTACTTC.

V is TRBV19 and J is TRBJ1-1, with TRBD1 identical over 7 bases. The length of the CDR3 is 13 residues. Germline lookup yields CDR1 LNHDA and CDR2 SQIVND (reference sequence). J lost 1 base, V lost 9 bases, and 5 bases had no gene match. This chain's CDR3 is CASGQAPNTEAFF. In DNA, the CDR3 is TGTGCCAGCGGACAGGCGCCGAACACTGAAGCTTTCTTT.

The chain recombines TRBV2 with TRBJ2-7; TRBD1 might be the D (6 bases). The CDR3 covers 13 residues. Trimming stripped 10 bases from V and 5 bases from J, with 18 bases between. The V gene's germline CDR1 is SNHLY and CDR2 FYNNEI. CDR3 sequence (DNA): TGTGCCACCAATACAGGGTCCCCTAACGAGCAGTACTTC. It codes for CATNTGSPNEQYF.

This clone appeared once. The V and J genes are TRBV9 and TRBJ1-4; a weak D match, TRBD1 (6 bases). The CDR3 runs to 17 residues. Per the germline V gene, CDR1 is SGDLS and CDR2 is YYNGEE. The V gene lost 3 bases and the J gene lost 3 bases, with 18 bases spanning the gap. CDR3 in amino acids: CASSEGGAGRPNEKLFF. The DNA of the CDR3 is TGTGCCAGCAGCGAAGGGGGGGCGGGGCGGCCTAATGAAAAACTGTTTTTT.

This CDR3 is CASSRRGNTEAFF. The CDR3 coding sequence is TGTGCCAGCAGCCGAAGGGGAAATACTGAAGCTTTCTTT. The rearrangement links TRBV28 to TRBJ1-1; D might be TRBD1 (5 bases). The CDR3 runs to 13 residues. Germline CDR1 is MDHEN and CDR2 is SYDVKM. V was pared by 6 bases and J by 5 bases, with 13 bases between.

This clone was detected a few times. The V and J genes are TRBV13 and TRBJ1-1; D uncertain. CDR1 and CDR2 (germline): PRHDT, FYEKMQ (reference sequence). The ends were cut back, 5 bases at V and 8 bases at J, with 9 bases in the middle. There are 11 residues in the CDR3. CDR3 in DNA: TGTGCCAGCAGCGCCGGGAGGGAAGCTTTCTTT. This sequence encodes CASSAGREAFF.